Detailed here is one T cell receptor beta chain. The PCR used 60 Vbeta and 13 Jbeta primers. Produced via immunoSEQ multiplex PCR; TCRdb's table is partial and in-frame only. The listing records over 100,000 clones. The entry originates in a study of cytomegalovirus exposure and HLA in healthy donors. Germline V gene data show CDR1 as LNHDA and CDR2 as SQIVND (reference sequence). The CDR3 length is 19 residues. Trimming cost V 1 base and J 0 bases, with 16 bases left between them. The chain carries TRBV19 and TRBJ2-6; D may be TRBD2 (5 bases). The specimen sequenced was PBMCs. The receptor comes from a man aged 25-45 years in good health and CMV-seronegative. CDR3 nucleotide sequence: TGTGCCAGTAGTATAGCCACGGGGAAGACCCACTCTGGGGCCAACGTCCTGACTTTC. This sequence encodes CASSIATGKTHSGANVLTF. The full variable domain, completed using reference TRBV19 and TRBJ2-6, is DGGITQSPKYLFRKEGQNVTLSCEQNLNHDAMYWYRQDPGQGLRLIYYSQIVNDFQKGDIAEGYSVSREKKESFPLTVTSAQKNPTAFYLCASSIATGKTHSGANVLTFGAGSRLTVL.